The present entry profiles one T cell receptor (beta chain) with its context. This sample stems from a study of T cells after yellow fever vaccination. Germline V gene lookup returns CDR1 SGHRS and CDR2 YFSETQ. This CDR3 spans 14 amino acids. V was pared by 4 bases and J by 2 bases, with 5 bases of the junction left unmatched. A single record per CDR3 protein comes from TCRdb applying MiXCR to the 5' RACE reads. The sample has under 500,000 distinct CDR3 sequences; 18% are singletons. The receptor was derived from a man between 18 and 35 years old who received the YFV17D yellow fever vaccine. This chain connects TRBV5-1 to TRBJ2-5; the match to TRBD1 covers 7 bases. The sequenced sample was PBMCs, obtained before the yellow fever booster vaccination. CDR3 loop: CASSPGQWQETQYF. As DNA, the CDR3 is TGCGCCAGCAGCCCGGGACAGTGGCAAGAGACCCAGTACTTC.